Following are 26 T cell receptor beta chains from one sample sequenced in a study of T cells in lung cancer brain metastases. Using immunoSEQ multiplex PCR, the repertoire was profiled, and TCRdb retains in-frame clones only, with some absent. Found here are about 800 clones, 90% of them singletons; the top ten hold around 3.3%. The specimen sequenced was tumor tissue from the primary lung tumor. The receptors derive from a woman in her seventies with non-small cell lung cancer.

The chain couples TRBV10-2 to TRBJ2-1; D is possibly TRBD2 (6 bases). The CDR3 consists of 16 residues. Germline V gives CDR1 WSHSY, CDR2 SAAADI. V was cut by 6 bases and J by 5 bases, with 20 bases left in between. The CDR3 sequence is CASSPWDAGLHNEQFF. CDR3 bases: TGCGCCAGCAGCCCCTGGGATGCGGGGTTGCACAATGAGCAGTTCTTC.

The V gene is TRBV2, the J gene TRBJ1-2, with D possibly being TRBD1 (6 bases). CDR1 and CDR2 from the germline V gene are SNHLY and FYNNEI. The V gene lost 5 bases and the J gene lost 4 bases, with 17 bases spanning the gap. CDR3 length equals 15 residues. The DNA for the CDR3 is TGTGCCAGCAGTCCTTCGGGGGGCTCTGTCTATGGCTACACCTTC. Protein: CASSPSGGSVYGYTF.

This rearrangement joins TRBV7-2 to TRBJ2-3, with D perhaps TRBD1 or TRBD2 (7 bases each). V lost 5 bases, J lost 0 bases, and 15 bases lay in between. The germline V gene has CDR1 SGHTA and CDR2 FQGNSA. The CDR3 is made up of 16 amino acids. CDR3 region: CASSPRQGGSTDTQYF. CDR3 bases: TGTGCCAGCAGCCCCCGACAGGGAGGGAGCACAGATACGCAGTATTTT.

The chain has TRBV9 and TRBJ2-3, with 11 bases matching TRBD2. J lost 6 bases, V lost 4 bases, and 4 bases had no gene match. The CDR3 is 14 residues long. Per the germline V gene, CDR1 is SGDLS and CDR2 is YYNGEE. CDR3 coding DNA: TGTGCCAGCAGCCAACTAGCGGGAGAGGATACGCAGTATTTT. Translating it yields CASSQLAGEDTQYF. The complete variable domain, with remaining parts taken from reference TRBV9 and TRBJ2-3, reads DSGVTQTPKHLITATGQRVTLRCSPRSGDLSVYWYQQSLDQGLQFLIQYYNGEERAKGNILERFSAQQFPDLHSELNLSSLELGDSALYFCASSQLAGEDTQYFGPGTRLTVL.

V is TRBV4-1 and J is TRBJ1-5; D is ambiguous. Germline V lookup: CDR1 MGHRA, CDR2 YSYEKL. V was pared by 0 bases and J by 3 bases, with 15 bases between. The CDR3 is made up of 17 amino acids. This CDR3 reads CASSQDSGQNYNQPQHF. The CDR3, as DNA: TGCGCCAGCAGCCAAGACTCCGGGCAGAATTACAATCAGCCCCAGCATTTT.

The J gene is TRBJ1-1, the V gene TRBV19, with a weak D call TRBD1 (5 bases). The V and J ends lost 7 bases and 8 bases respectively, with 26 bases between them. The CDR3 is 16 amino acids. Germline loops: CDR1 LNHDA, CDR2 SQIVND (reference sequence). CDR3 nucleotides: TGTGCCAGTACCCGAGGGGCCCATCTTCAAATTGGAGAAGCTTTCTTT. Protein: CASTRGAHLQIGEAFF.

V usage is TRBV27 and J usage is TRBJ1-6, with D perhaps matching TRBD1 (6 bases). V lost 5 bases to trimming and J lost 7 bases, with 21 bases between them. The length of the CDR3 is 17 residues. Germline V gene lookup returns CDR1 MNHEY and CDR2 SMNVEV (reference sequence). CDR3 nucleotide sequence: TGTGCCAGCAGTCAGAAACAGGGCGGGGTACGGAATTCACCCCTCCACTTT. Protein: CASSQKQGGVRNSPLHF.

This clone has only one observation. The rearrangement uses TRBV28 and TRBJ2-2; 7 bases agree with TRBD1. CDR3 length: 14 residues. Germline loops: CDR1 MDHEN, CDR2 SYDVKM. V shed 8 bases and J 7 bases; nucleotides not matched to a gene: 10. CDR3 protein: CASRGGYSGGELFF. CDR3 sequence (DNA): TGTGCCAGCCGAGGGGGCTATAGTGGCGGGGAGCTGTTTTTT.

The chain combines TRBV6-1 with TRBJ1-5; possible D gene TRBD1, 6 bases. Germline assignment: CDR1 MNHNS and CDR2 SASEGT. Trimming removed 8 bases from V and 3 bases from J, with 17 bases in between. The CDR3 is 15 residues long. CDR3 protein: CASVSTGTPNQPQHF. The CDR3 nucleotides read TGTGCCAGCGTCTCCACCGGGACACCCAATCAGCCCCAGCATTTT.

The chain has TRBV19 and TRBJ2-3; D may be TRBD1 (6 bases). Looked up from germline, CDR1 is LNHDA and CDR2 is SQIVND (reference sequence). The CDR3 has 15 residues. Trimming pared 6 bases from V and 4 bases from J, leaving 17 bases between. CDR3 nucleotide sequence: TGTGCCAGTAGGGACCCGGGACAAGCGGCAGATACGCAGTATTTT. Residues: CASRDPGQAADTQYF.

The V and J genes are TRBV4-3 and TRBJ2-2, with 8 bases identical to TRBD2. Trimming at V came to 3 bases and at J to 0 bases, leaving 3 bases not matched to a gene. Germline loops: CDR1 LGHNA, CDR2 YSLEER. The CDR3 runs to 16 residues. CDR3 in amino acids: CASSHAAGANTGELFF. CDR3 bases: TGCGCCAGCAGCCACGCAGCGGGGGCGAACACCGGGGAGCTGTTTTTT.

The V and J genes are TRBV30 and TRBJ1-6; unclear D gene. This CDR3 has 13 residues. The ends were cut back, 5 bases at V and 6 bases at J, with 11 bases in the middle. In germline, CDR1 is GTSNPN, CDR2 SVGIG (reference sequence). The CDR3 DNA follows: TGTGCCTGGGCTAGTGGTCTTAATTCACCCCTCCACTTT. Its protein is CAWASGLNSPLHF.

V gene TRBV30 combines with J gene TRBJ2-7, with 8 bases matching TRBD2. V shed 6 bases and J 5 bases; nucleotides not matched to a gene: 9. This CDR3 has 13 amino acids. Germline CDR1 is GTSNPN and CDR2 is SVGIG (reference sequence). The CDR3 DNA reads TGTGCCTGCATTACGGGAGGGCCAAACGAGCAGTACTTC. This gives the protein CACITGGPNEQYF.

This chain links TRBV10-3 with TRBJ2-1, with D tentatively TRBD1 or TRBD2 (6 bases each). V was cut by 2 bases and J by 1 base, with 12 bases left in between. CDR3 length: 16 amino acids. Germline CDR1 ENHRY, CDR2 SYGVKD. This CDR3 is CAISERGAPSYNEQFF. CDR3 nucleotide sequence: TGTGCCATCAGTGAGAGGGGGGCTCCTTCCTACAATGAGCAGTTCTTC.

This rearrangement joins TRBV19 to TRBJ2-2, with TRBD1 as a possible D gene (6 bases). CDR1 LNHDA and CDR2 SQIVND come from the germline V gene (reference sequence). The V and J ends lost 3 bases and 4 bases respectively, with 9 bases between them. CDR3 length: 14 residues. DNA for the CDR3: TGTGCCAGTAGTATGGGGGCGGTCACCGGGGAGCTGTTTTTT. Translation: CASSMGAVTGELFF.

DNA for the CDR3: TGTGCCAGCCTCGACACTGATCAAGAGACCCAGTACTTC. Residues: CASLDTDQETQYF. The chain combines TRBV7-9 with TRBJ2-5; no reliable D call. The CDR3 covers 13 residues. CDR1 is SEHNR and CDR2 is FQNEAQ in the germline V gene (reference sequence). V was shortened by 8 bases and J by 2 bases, with 12 bases between the two germline ends.

J is TRBJ2-5 and V is TRBV9, with 8 bases that match TRBD1. The CDR3 is 14 residues long. The germline V gene encodes CDR1 SGDLS and CDR2 YYNGEE. V was pared by 2 bases and J by 5 bases, with 5 bases of the junction left unmatched. The CDR3 bases are TGTGCCAGCAGCGTTGGGGACAGGATTGAGACCCAGTACTTC. It yields the protein CASSVGDRIETQYF.

The chain is built from TRBV19 and TRBJ2-1, with a tentative D call TRBD1 (5 bases). The length of the CDR3 is 13 residues. CDR1 LNHDA and CDR2 SQIVND come from the germline V gene (reference sequence). Trimming shortened V by 8 bases and J by 5 bases, and 13 bases separated the two germline ends. The CDR3 coding sequence is TGTGCCAGTGCCCAGGGTGTGGACAATGAGCAGTTCTTC. Its protein product is CASAQGVDNEQFF.

The gene calls are TRBV5-8 and TRBJ1-5; D unresolved. The germline V and J ends were trimmed by 4 bases and 9 bases, with 8 bases remaining between them. Per germline, CDR1 SGHTS and CDR2 YDEGEE. The CDR3 covers 11 residues. CDR3 amino acids: CASSLSRPQHF. CDR3 nucleotides: TGTGCCAGCAGCCTAAGTCGGCCCCAGCATTTT.

The J gene is TRBJ2-1, the V gene TRBV23-1; TRBD2 aligns across 12 bases. TRBV23-1 is identified as an open reading frame with a role that is uncertain. V lost 9 bases, J lost 3 bases, and 18 bases stayed unmatched. The length of the CDR3 is 19 residues. For the CDR3, the DNA is TGCGCCAGACTCCCGGGGGGGCTAGCGGGGGGGAAAAACTACAATGAGCAGTTCTTC. It specifies CARLPGGLAGGKNYNEQFF.

The V and J genes are TRBV18 and TRBJ1-4; possibly TRBD1 for D (6 bases). This CDR3 has 17 amino acids. Germline V gene data show CDR1 as KGHSH and CDR2 as LQKENI. V shed 6 bases and J shed 8 bases, with 25 bases lying between them. The CDR3 loop is CASSLWTVSSLAEKLFF. The CDR3 bases are TGTGCCAGCTCCCTTTGGACAGTCAGCAGCCTTGCGGAAAAACTGTTTTTT.

The chain joins TRBV2 to TRBJ2-5; no definite D call. This CDR3 comprises 14 residues. The V end was cut by 6 bases, the J end by 0 bases, with 11 bases between. The V gene's germline CDR1 is SNHLY and CDR2 FYNNEI. The CDR3 DNA is TGTGCCAGCAGAGAACAGAGCTACCAAGAGACCCAGTACTTC. It is translated as CASREQSYQETQYF. The full variable domain, completed using reference TRBV2 and TRBJ2-5, is EPEVTQTPSHQVTQMGQEVILRCVPISNHLYFYWYRQILGQKVEFLVSFYNNEISEKSEIFDDQFSVERPDGSNFTLKIRSTKLEDSAMYFCASREQSYQETQYFGPGTRLLVL.

The V call is TRBV27, the J call TRBJ2-7, with 7 positions matching TRBD2. Germline V gene sequence: CDR1 MNHEY, CDR2 SMNVEV (reference sequence). The trim removed 4 bases at V and 2 bases at J, leaving 11 bases unmatched. This CDR3 spans 16 amino acids. In DNA, the CDR3 is TGTGCCAGCAGTTCCTTCCCTAGCGGACCAACCTACGAGCAGTACTTC. Amino acids: CASSSFPSGPTYEQYF.

J is TRBJ1-1 and V is TRBV6-4; D is undetermined. Germline CDR1 reads MRHNA; CDR2 reads SNTAGT. This CDR3 spans 13 amino acids. V dropped 0 bases and J dropped 4 bases, with 6 bases sitting between them. This CDR3 reads CASSDSASTEAFF. The CDR3 DNA sequence: TGTGCCAGCAGTGACTCGGCTAGCACTGAAGCTTTCTTT.

This clone came up a few times. V is TRBV28 and J is TRBJ1-1; D gene uncertain. This CDR3 spans 13 amino acids. Trimming removed 7 bases from V and 4 bases from J, with 13 bases in between. CDR1 MDHEN and CDR2 SYDVKM come from the germline V gene. The CDR3, as DNA: TGTGCCAGCACCCGGGATCGAGTCACTGAAGCTTTCTTT. It yields the protein CASTRDRVTEAFF.

The chain employs TRBV28 and TRBJ2-3; 10 bases match TRBD2. CDR1 is MDHEN, CDR2 SYDVKM, per germline. J was trimmed by 1 base and V by 1 base; bases with no gene match: 11. The CDR3 has 19 residues. This CDR3 is CASSLYPHALAGGTDTQYF. The CDR3 DNA reads as TGTGCCAGCAGTTTATATCCCCACGCTCTAGCGGGAGGCACAGATACGCAGTATTTT.